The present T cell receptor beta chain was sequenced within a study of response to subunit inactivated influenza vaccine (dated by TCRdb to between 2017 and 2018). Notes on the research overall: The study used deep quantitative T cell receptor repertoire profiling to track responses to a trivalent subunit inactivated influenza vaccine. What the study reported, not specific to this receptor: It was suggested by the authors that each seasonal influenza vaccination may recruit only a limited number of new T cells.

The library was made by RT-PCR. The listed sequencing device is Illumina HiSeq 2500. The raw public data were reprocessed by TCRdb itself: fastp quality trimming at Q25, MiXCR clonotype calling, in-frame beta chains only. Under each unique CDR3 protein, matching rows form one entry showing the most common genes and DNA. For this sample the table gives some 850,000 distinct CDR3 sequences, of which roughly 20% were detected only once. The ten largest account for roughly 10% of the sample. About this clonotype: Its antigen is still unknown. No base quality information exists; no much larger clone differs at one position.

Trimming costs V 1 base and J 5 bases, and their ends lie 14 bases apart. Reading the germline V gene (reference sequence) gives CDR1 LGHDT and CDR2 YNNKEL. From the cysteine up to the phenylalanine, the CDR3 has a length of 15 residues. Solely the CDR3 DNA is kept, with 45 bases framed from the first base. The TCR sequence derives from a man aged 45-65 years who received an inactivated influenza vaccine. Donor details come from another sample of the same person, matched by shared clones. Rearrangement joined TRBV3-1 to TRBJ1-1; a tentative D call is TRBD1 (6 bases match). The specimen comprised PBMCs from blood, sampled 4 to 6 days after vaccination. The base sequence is TGTGCCAGCAGCCAAGCCCAGAACAGGGTTACTGAAGCTTTCTTT. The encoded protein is CASSQAQNRVTEAFF.